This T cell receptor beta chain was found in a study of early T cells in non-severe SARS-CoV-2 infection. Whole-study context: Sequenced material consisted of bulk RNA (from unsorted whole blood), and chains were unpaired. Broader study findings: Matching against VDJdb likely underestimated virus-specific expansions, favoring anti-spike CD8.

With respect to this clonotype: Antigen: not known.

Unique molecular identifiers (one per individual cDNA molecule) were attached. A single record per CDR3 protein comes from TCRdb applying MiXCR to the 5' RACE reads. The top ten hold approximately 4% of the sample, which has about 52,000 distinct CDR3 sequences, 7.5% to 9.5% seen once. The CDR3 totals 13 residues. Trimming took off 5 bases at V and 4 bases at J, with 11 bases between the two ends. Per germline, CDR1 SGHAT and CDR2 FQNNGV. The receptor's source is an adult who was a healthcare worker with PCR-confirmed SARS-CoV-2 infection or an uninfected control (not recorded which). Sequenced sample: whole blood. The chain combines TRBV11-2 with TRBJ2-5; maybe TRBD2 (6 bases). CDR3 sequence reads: CASSQLGGETQYF. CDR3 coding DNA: TGTGCCAGCAGCCAACTGGGGGGAGAGACCCAGTACTTC.